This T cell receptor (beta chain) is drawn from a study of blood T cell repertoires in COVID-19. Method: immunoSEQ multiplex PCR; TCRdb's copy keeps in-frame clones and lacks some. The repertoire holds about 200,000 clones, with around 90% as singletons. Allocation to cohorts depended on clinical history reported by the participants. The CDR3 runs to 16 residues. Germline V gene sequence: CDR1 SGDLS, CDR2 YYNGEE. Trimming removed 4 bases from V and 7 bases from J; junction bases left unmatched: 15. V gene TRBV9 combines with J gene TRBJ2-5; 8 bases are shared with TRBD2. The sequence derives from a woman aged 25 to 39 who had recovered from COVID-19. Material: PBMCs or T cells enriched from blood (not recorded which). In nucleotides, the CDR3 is TGTGCCAGCAGCCCGGGGGGACTAGTAAAGGCTGGGACCCAGTACTTC. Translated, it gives CASSPGGLVKAGTQYF. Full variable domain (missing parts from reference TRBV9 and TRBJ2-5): DSGVTQTPKHLITATGQRVTLRCSPRSGDLSVYWYQQSLDQGLQFLIQYYNGEERAKGNILERFSAQQFPDLHSELNLSSLELGDSALYFCASSPGGLVKAGTQYFGPGTRLLVL.